Following are 23 T cell receptor beta chains from one sample sequenced in a study of blood T cell repertoires in COVID-19 (dated by TCRdb to 2018 to 2021). To prepare the library, the immunoSEQ multiplex PCR assay was applied. TCRdb carries this immuneACCESS record with in-frame sequences only. Its versions omit some clonotypes, under half of them owing to an unresolved V gene in the studies checked, with the rest unexplained. Within this sample are 150,000 to 250,000 clones, with about 85% of them counted one time only. The ten largest clonotypes hold about 2.3% of the sample. Sequenced: PBMCs or T cells enriched from blood (not recorded which). These receptors were taken from a woman in her twenties or thirties who had recovered from COVID-19.

The gene calls are TRBV27 and TRBJ1-2; maybe TRBD1 (6 bases). This CDR3 is 16 amino acids long. Germline V CDR1 and CDR2: MNHEY, SMNVEV (reference sequence). V shed 3 bases and J shed 8 bases, with 22 bases lying between them. In nucleotides, the CDR3 is TGTGCCAGCAGTTTCTTTGGGGGGGGCAATTATGGAGGCTACACCTTC. This gives the protein CASSFFGGGNYGGYTF.

V usage is TRBV5-1 and J usage is TRBJ2-1, with TRBD2 identical over 12 bases. Losses at the gene ends were 0 bases for V and 2 bases for J; bases not matched to a gene: 3. Germline V gene data show CDR1 as SGHRS and CDR2 as YFSETQ. This CDR3 is built from 17 residues. The chain's CDR3 is CASSLARTSGAYNEQFF. CDR3 sequence (DNA): TGCGCCAGCAGCTTGGCGAGGACTAGCGGGGCCTACAATGAGCAGTTCTTC. Drawing the rest from reference TRBV5-1 and TRBJ2-1, the complete variable domain is KAGVTQTPRYLIKTRGQQVTLSCSPISGHRSVSWYQQTPGQGLQFLFEYFSETQRNKGNFPGRFSGRQFSNSRSEMNVSTLELGDSALYLCASSLARTSGAYNEQFFGPGTRLTVL.

The chain uses TRBV19 and TRBJ2-1; 10 bases fit TRBD2. V lost 5 bases to trimming and J lost 3 bases; unmatched junction nucleotides: 4. The CDR3 is 15 amino acids. Per germline, CDR1 LNHDA and CDR2 SQIVND (reference sequence). The CDR3 bases are TGTGCCAGTAGTTTTTCTAGCGGGAGCTACAATGAGCAGTTCTTC. Translated, it gives CASSFSSGSYNEQFF. The entire variable domain, with the rest obtained from reference TRBV19 and TRBJ2-1, is as follows: DGGITQSPKYLFRKEGQNVTLSCEQNLNHDAMYWYRQDPGQGLRLIYYSQIVNDFQKGDIAEGYSVSREKKESFPLTVTSAQKNPTAFYLCASSFSSGSYNEQFFGPGTRLTVL.

The genes are TRBV3-1 (or the pseudogene TRBV3-2) and TRBJ2-1; TRBD2 aligns across 9 bases. Germline CDR1 LGHDT, CDR2 YNNKEL (reference sequence). The CDR3 length is 15 residues. The trim removed 0 bases at V and 5 bases at J, leaving 2 bases unmatched. This chain's CDR3 is CASSQEGLANNEQFF. The CDR3 DNA reads as TGTGCCAGCAGCCAAGAGGGACTAGCAAACAATGAGCAGTTCTTC.

The chain combines TRBV6-4 with TRBJ2-3, with TRBD2 matching 8 bases. The V and J ends lost 5 bases and 0 bases, in that order; junction bases with no gene match: 1. Germline-derived CDR1 and CDR2 are MRHNA and SNTAGT. The CDR3 contains 14 residues. In DNA, the CDR3 is TGTGCCAGCAGTCCTAGCGGGAGCACAGATACGCAGTATTTT. It is translated as CASSPSGSTDTQYF.

The CDR3 bases are TGTGCCAGCAGCCGGGACACGATTGACAATGAGCAGTTCTTC. This sequence encodes CASSRDTIDNEQFF. The J gene is TRBJ2-1, the V gene TRBV5-4, with D possibly being TRBD1 (6 bases). Germline assignment: CDR1 SGHNT and CDR2 YYREEE (reference sequence). V lost 4 bases and J lost 5, with 13 bases in between. This CDR3 is 14 amino acids long.

CDR3 sequence: CASSLTGELAGVPYEQYF. In nucleotides, the CDR3 is TGTGCCAGCAGTTTAACAGGGGAACTAGCGGGAGTACCCTACGAGCAGTACTTC. The gene calls are TRBV27 and TRBJ2-7, with TRBD2 matching 11 bases. The CDR3 extends over 18 amino acids. V was clipped by 2 bases and J by 2 bases; unmatched bases: 11. Germline V gives CDR1 MNHEY, CDR2 SMNVEV (reference sequence).

This clone was found a few times. The chain combines TRBV14 with TRBJ1-2, with D tentatively TRBD1 (6 bases). Trimming stripped 1 base from V and 8 bases from J, with 11 bases between. Germline CDR1 SGHDN, CDR2 FVKESK. The CDR3 sequence is 13 residues long. This CDR3 reads CASSQVQGGGYTF. The DNA for the CDR3 is TGTGCCAGCAGCCAAGTACAGGGAGGGGGCTACACCTTC. Supplemented by reference TRBV14 and TRBJ1-2, the full variable domain reads EAGVTQFPSHSVIEKGQTVTLRCDPISGHDNLYWYRRVMGKEIKFLLHFVKESKQDESGMPNNRFLAERTGGTYSTLKVQPAELEDSGVYFCASSQVQGGGYTFGSGTRLTVV.

The rearrangement links TRBV6-1 to TRBJ1-2; possible D gene TRBD1, 6 bases. Deletions cut 3 bases from V and 7 bases from J, with 21 bases between. This CDR3 has 16 residues. Germline values: CDR1 MNHNS, CDR2 SASEGT. The CDR3 coding sequence is TGTGCCAGCAGTGACCCCCCTGGGTGGGGGCAGAGTGGCTACACCTTC. This codes for CASSDPPGWGQSGYTF.

The chain couples TRBV13 to TRBJ2-2, with 7 nucleotides matching TRBD2. J lost 5 bases, V lost 0 bases, and 3 bases had no gene match. The germline V gene has CDR1 PRHDT and CDR2 FYEKMQ (reference sequence). The CDR3 runs to 15 residues. CDR3 DNA: TGTGCCAGCAGCTTAGGGGTTAGCGGGACCGGGGAGCTGTTTTTT. Translating gives CASSLGVSGTGELFF.

J is TRBJ1-5 and V is TRBV27, with 8 nucleotides matching TRBD1. V lost 6 bases, J lost 9 bases, and 13 bases stayed unmatched. Germline-derived CDR1 and CDR2 are MNHEY and SMNVEV (reference sequence). This CDR3 contains 15 residues. The CDR3 spells CASSARGQGQSPQHF. The CDR3 DNA follows: TGTGCCAGCAGCGCTCGAGGACAGGGACAATCGCCCCAGCATTTT.

The chain links TRBV2 to TRBJ1-2, with no clear D. Germline V gene lookup returns CDR1 SNHLY and CDR2 FYNNEI. V gave up 3 bases and J gave up 4 bases, with 9 bases separating them. CDR3 size: 13 residues. As DNA, the CDR3 is TGTGCCAGCAGTGATGAGGGCAGCTATGGCTACACCTTC. Translating gives CASSDEGSYGYTF.

Concerning this clone: The junction does not match germline at one end; this may be a read error. The V call is TRBV19, the J call TRBJ1-5; the D gene is possibly TRBD1 (6 bases). This CDR3 is built from 11 residues. From germline, CDR1 is LNHDA and CDR2 SQIVND (reference sequence). CDR3 residues: CASSPGTSVNF. In DNA form, the CDR3 reads TGTGCCAGTAGTCCCGGGACAAGCGTTAATTTT.

V usage is TRBV6-8 and J usage is TRBJ2-1, with TRBD2 matching 13 bases. V gave up 6 bases and J gave up 7 bases; unmatched junction bases: 9. Per the germline V gene, CDR1 is MNHGY and CDR2 is SAAAGT. This CDR3 region has 16 residues. CDR3 residues: CASRIFWTSGSNEQFF. The CDR3 DNA sequence: TGTGCCAGCAGGATTTTTTGGACTAGCGGGAGTAATGAGCAGTTCTTC.

A single count supports this clone. V gene TRBV7-9 combines with J gene TRBJ1-2; 8 bases align to TRBD1. This CDR3 is 16 amino acids long. CDR1 is SEHNR and CDR2 is FQNEAQ in the germline V gene (reference sequence). After removal of 3 bases from V and 5 bases from J, the junction contained 11 bases not matched to a gene. CDR3 amino acids: CASSFVGGRGPYGYTF. CDR3 nucleotide sequence: TGTGCCAGCAGCTTTGTTGGGGGCAGGGGGCCTTATGGCTACACCTTC.

The chain uses TRBV25-1 and TRBJ2-7; TRBD1 might be the D (6 bases). V was clipped by 4 bases and J by 3 bases, with 19 bases between them. Germline values: CDR1 MGHDK, CDR2 SYGVNS. The CDR3 spans 16 residues. This CDR3 is CASSGHLQGAIYEQYF. The CDR3 DNA reads as TGTGCCAGCAGTGGGCATTTACAGGGAGCCATCTACGAGCAGTACTTC.

The chain links TRBV9 to TRBJ1-1; D unresolved. Germline-derived CDR1 and CDR2 are SGDLS and YYNGEE. The CDR3 runs to 13 residues. V lost 0 bases and J 4 bases, leaving 7 bases between the germline ends. CDR3 loop: CASSVGRGTEAFF. The CDR3, as DNA: TGTGCCAGCAGCGTAGGGCGGGGCACTGAAGCTTTCTTT. Together with reference TRBV9 and TRBJ1-1, the CDR3 gives the full variable domain: DSGVTQTPKHLITATGQRVTLRCSPRSGDLSVYWYQQSLDQGLQFLIQYYNGEERAKGNILERFSAQQFPDLHSELNLSSLELGDSALYFCASSVGRGTEAFFGQGTRLTVV.

This clone was counted once. J is TRBJ2-7 and V is TRBV5-4; 9 positions match TRBD1. With V trimmed by 3 bases and J by 0 bases, 7 bases remained unmatched. The CDR3 totals 16 residues. Per the germline V gene, CDR1 is SGHNT and CDR2 is YYREEE (reference sequence). The CDR3 nucleotides read TGTGCCAGCAGCTCGGCTAGGGACAGGGCCTCCTACGAGCAGTACTTC. Residues: CASSSARDRASYEQYF.

The chain uses TRBV27 and TRBJ1-1, with D unresolved. Trimming pared 7 bases from V and 7 bases from J, leaving 10 bases between. The CDR3 is made up of 11 amino acids. Germline CDR1 and CDR2: MNHEY and SMNVEV (reference sequence). The CDR3 nucleotides read TGTGCCAGCACTAGAGGAGTTGAAGCTTTCTTT. Protein sequence: CASTRGVEAFF.

The rearrangement joins TRBV28 to TRBJ1-1, with unresolved D. The CDR3 has 13 residues. Trimming removed 7 bases from V and 3 bases from J, with 12 bases in between. CDR1 MDHEN and CDR2 SYDVKM come from the germline V gene. CDR3 nucleotide sequence: TGTGCCAGCACGATCCACGGGGACACTGAAGCTTTCTTT. It is translated as CASTIHGDTEAFF.

V gene TRBV29-1 combines with J gene TRBJ1-1; the D is unclear. The CDR3 is made up of 12 amino acids. The V gene lost 6 bases and the J gene lost 11 bases, with 19 bases spanning the gap. CDR1 is SQVTM and CDR2 is ANQGSEA in the germline V gene. Here the CDR3 DNA reads TGCAGCGTCCGAACTCGACAATCCTGGGCTTTCTTT. It yields the protein CSVRTRQSWAFF.

This clone showed up just a few times. The chain employs TRBV5-4 and TRBJ1-1, with unresolved D. The V gene lost 0 bases and the J gene lost 1 base, with 4 bases spanning the gap. Germline values: CDR1 SGHNT, CDR2 YYREEE (reference sequence). The CDR3 totals 13 residues. The CDR3 DNA sequence: TGTGCCAGCAGCTTGGCCGGGAACACTGAAGCTTTCTTT. Protein sequence: CASSLAGNTEAFF.

The CDR3 DNA follows: TGTGCCAGCAGACCTAGCGGGAGTGCCCCAGATACGCAGTATTTT. It encodes CASRPSGSAPDTQYF. The chain joins TRBV28 to TRBJ2-3; TRBD2 agrees at 10 bases. The CDR3 is 15 residues long. The ends lost 6 bases at V and 4 bases at J; junction bases unmatched: 7. The germline gives CDR1 MDHEN, CDR2 SYDVKM.